The 3 T cell receptor beta chains listed next were all sequenced from one sample in a study of blood T cell repertoires in COVID-19. Clones were sequenced by immunoSEQ multiplex PCR, and TCRdb holds only the in-frame ones, with some missing. The profile shows about 59,000 clones, 80% to 90% of them singletons. The source material was peripheral blood. These receptors originate from a man in his fifties or sixties with COVID-19, enrolled during active disease.

In regard to this clone: The junction differs from germline at one of its ends, possibly a read error. The chain combines TRBV7-7 with TRBJ2-3; TRBD1 aligns across 7 bases. CDR1 and CDR2 (germline): SSHAT, FNYEAQ (reference sequence). This CDR3 comprises 14 residues. The CDR3 region has the DNA TGTGCTAGCAGCTCAGGGGGTAGCACAGATACGCAGTATTTT. Its protein is CASSSGGSTDTQYF.

The chain links TRBV6-1 to TRBJ1-1, with 9 bases matching TRBD1. CDR1 is MNHNS, CDR2 SASEGT, per germline. J lost 5 bases, V lost 3 bases, and 13 bases had no gene match. The CDR3 contains 17 residues. The CDR3 sequence: CASSENGFGTGFTEAFF. In nucleotides, the CDR3 is TGTGCCAGCAGTGAGAACGGATTCGGGACAGGGTTTACTGAAGCTTTCTTT.

This chain connects TRBV9 to TRBJ1-6, with TRBD1 as a possible D gene (5 bases). V was pared by 4 bases and J by 3 bases, with 17 bases between. The germline V gene encodes CDR1 SGDLS and CDR2 YYNGEE. This CDR3 has 17 amino acids. CDR3 DNA: TGTGCCAGCAGCCCTGGTTGGGGGGAATTCTATAATTCACCCCTCCACTTT. Amino acids: CASSPGWGEFYNSPLHF.